Presented here are 6 T cell receptor beta chains from one specimen sequenced in a study of shared clonotypes between healthy human individuals. Some clones are missing from TCRdb's copy, which holds only in-frame ones; the method was immunoSEQ multiplex PCR. Among approximately 2,000,000 clones, around 93% were seen once, and the ten largest hold more than 1.5%. Positive CCR7 selection of CD45RO-negative cells yielded the naive CD8 cells, and terminally differentiated effector memory CD45RA+ cells were excluded. Sequencing was carried out using naive CD8+ T cells from PBMCs. These receptors originate from a man aged 18 to 30 in good health. Some clones in this sample may be carry-over from other donors' samples.

This clone was found once. The chain has TRBV5-5 and TRBJ2-7; D perhaps matches TRBD1 (6 bases). The CDR3 is made up of 12 amino acids. V shed 4 bases and J shed 5 bases, with 10 bases lying between them. CDR1 and CDR2 from the germline V gene are SGHKS and YYEKEE (reference sequence). DNA for the CDR3: TGTGCCAGCAGCCCGGACAGCCACGAGCAGTACTTC. It is translated as CASSPDSHEQYF.

This rearrangement joins TRBV7-3 to TRBJ2-3; 8 nucleotides line up with TRBD2. Germline lookup yields CDR1 SGHTA and CDR2 FQGTGA. With 0 bases clipped from V and 4 bases from J, the junction kept 9 bases outside the gene matches. The CDR3 is 17 residues long. CDR3 bases: TGTGCCAGCAGCTTAACGTCAGGGGCGGGAGGCGCAGATACGCAGTATTTT. This sequence encodes CASSLTSGAGGADTQYF.

The chain carries TRBV7-9 and TRBJ1-1; no definite D call. The germline V gene encodes CDR1 SEHNR and CDR2 FQNEAQ (reference sequence). The V gene lost 5 bases and the J gene lost 7 bases, with 17 bases spanning the gap. The CDR3 runs 14 residues. The CDR3 reads CASSELTTASEAFF. The CDR3 DNA follows: TGTGCCAGCAGCGAATTAACCACCGCCAGTGAAGCTTTCTTT.

This sequence joins TRBV9 and TRBJ1-2; D remains ambiguous. V lost 7 bases and J 8 bases, leaving 15 bases between the germline ends. Germline lookup yields CDR1 SGDLS and CDR2 YYNGEE. There are 12 residues in the CDR3. The CDR3 nucleotides read TGTGCCAGCGCTTCTCCACTCGGGGGCTACACCTTC. Translation: CASASPLGGYTF. Combining the CDR3 with reference TRBV9 and TRBJ1-2 gives the whole variable domain DSGVTQTPKHLITATGQRVTLRCSPRSGDLSVYWYQQSLDQGLQFLIQYYNGEERAKGNILERFSAQQFPDLHSELNLSSLELGDSALYFCASASPLGGYTFGSGTRLTVV.

The chain combines TRBV11-2 with TRBJ2-1; tentatively, D is TRBD1 or TRBD2 (5 bases each). The CDR3 length is 17 residues. Per germline, CDR1 SGHAT and CDR2 FQNNGV. The V and J ends lost 5 bases and 1 base respectively, with 18 bases between them. CDR3 sequence (DNA): TGTGCCAGCAGCCTACGGGGCTGGAGTGCTTCCTACAATGAGCAGTTCTTC. Amino acid sequence: CASSLRGWSASYNEQFF.

The chain combines TRBV28 with TRBJ1-2; TRBD1 matches at 7 bases. This CDR3 has 15 amino acids. Germline values: CDR1 MDHEN, CDR2 SYDVKM. The junction had 6 bases not matched to a gene; V was cut back by 2 bases and J by 3 bases. CDR3 sequence (DNA): TGTGCCAGCAGTTTACGAGGGGGCGGATACTATGGCTACACCTTC. Translation gives CASSLRGGGYYGYTF.